These 12 T cell receptor beta chains came from one sample sequenced in a study of blood T cell repertoires in COVID-19. Sequencing was performed with immunoSEQ multiplex PCR; in TCRdb, only in-frame clones are kept and a portion is missing. The sample shows around 130,000 clones, about 80% of them seen only once. Sequences were obtained from PBMCs or T cells enriched from blood (not recorded which). These receptors came from a man in his forties with acute COVID-19.

This clone was seen once. The DNA for the CDR3 is TGTGCCAGCAGCCAAGATTATAGCGGAACCTACGAGCAGTACTTC. Its translation is CASSQDYSGTYEQYF. This chain links TRBV3-1 (or the pseudogene TRBV3-2) with TRBJ2-7, with D possibly matching TRBD2 (6 bases). There are 15 residues in the CDR3. V was clipped by 0 bases and J by 2 bases, with 11 bases between them. Germline V gene data show CDR1 as LGHDT and CDR2 as YNNKEL (reference sequence).

This chain connects TRBV6-7 to TRBJ2-2; D is unclear. TRBV6-7 is flagged as an ORF with uncertain function. CDR3 length equals 16 residues. The germline V and J ends were trimmed by 10 bases and 1 base, with 19 bases remaining between them. CDR3 sequence reads: CAITPLRRMNTGELFF. The DNA of the CDR3 is TGTGCCATCACCCCCTTGAGGCGGATGAACACCGGGGAGCTGTTTTTT.

The V gene is TRBV5-6, the J gene TRBJ1-6; TRBD1 matches 7 bases. The CDR3 runs to 14 residues. Trimming took 3 bases from V and 8 from J; bases not matched to a gene: 5. Germline V gene lookup returns CDR1 SGHDT and CDR2 YYEEEE. CDR3 residues: CASSWGDRDSPLHF. The CDR3 region has the DNA TGTGCCAGCAGCTGGGGGGACAGAGATTCACCCCTCCACTTT.

The gene calls are TRBV19 and TRBJ1-2; 9 positions agree with TRBD1. The CDR3 covers 14 residues. Looked up from germline, CDR1 is LNHDA and CDR2 is SQIVND (reference sequence). Trimming took 6 bases from V and 7 from J; bases not matched to a gene: 9. CDR3 loop: CASSHRDRERGYTF. CDR3 coding DNA: TGTGCCAGTAGCCACCGGGACAGGGAACGTGGCTACACCTTC. Complete variable domain (other parts from reference TRBV19 and TRBJ1-2): DGGITQSPKYLFRKEGQNVTLSCEQNLNHDAMYWYRQDPGQGLRLIYYSQIVNDFQKGDIAEGYSVSREKKESFPLTVTSAQKNPTAFYLCASSHRDRERGYTFGSGTRLTVV.

As concerns this clone: Other DNA sequences of this sample code for an identical CDR3. The chain is built from TRBV28 and TRBJ1-2, with D unresolved. V was trimmed by 2 bases and J by 8 bases, leaving 6 bases between them. The CDR3 loop spans 11 amino acids. Germline V gene lookup returns CDR1 MDHEN and CDR2 SYDVKM. The CDR3 spells CASSLGRGYTF. The CDR3 coding sequence is TGTGCCAGCAGTTTAGGGCGAGGCTACACCTTC.

The chain is built from TRBV11-2 and TRBJ2-1, with 11 bases matching TRBD2. CDR3 size: 16 residues. Trimming at V came to 5 bases and at J to 3 bases, leaving 6 bases not matched to a gene. Germline-derived CDR1 and CDR2 are SGHAT and FQNNGV. CDR3 nucleotides: TGTGCCAGCAGCCTGGGGGGACTAGCGGTCTACAATGAGCAGTTCTTC. This gives the protein CASSLGGLAVYNEQFF.

The chain is built from TRBV3-1 (or the pseudogene TRBV3-2) and TRBJ1-1, with D possibly being TRBD1 (5 bases). Germline-derived CDR1 and CDR2 are LGHDT and YNNKEL (reference sequence). The germline V and J ends were trimmed by 5 bases and 1 base, with 8 bases remaining between them. The CDR3 totals 13 residues. The CDR3 region is CASSSRGNTEAFF. Here the CDR3 DNA reads TGTGCCAGCAGCTCAAGGGGGAACACTGAAGCTTTCTTT.

This clone has a handful of counts. The chain employs TRBV28 and TRBJ2-7; 7 bases agree with TRBD2. This CDR3 contains 13 residues. V lost 5 bases, J lost 5 bases, and 6 bases stayed unmatched. Germline lookup yields CDR1 MDHEN and CDR2 SYDVKM. In nucleotides, the CDR3 is TGTGCCAGCAGTCTGGGGGGGTGGAACGAGCAGTACTTC. It translates to CASSLGGWNEQYF.

This chain links TRBV19 with TRBJ2-2; perhaps TRBD2 as D (6 bases). V lost 11 bases and J lost 6, with 19 bases in between. The CDR3 has 14 amino acids. Germline V lookup: CDR1 LNHDA, CDR2 SQIVND (reference sequence). The CDR3 nucleotides are TGTGCCGCCACGGAGGAGGGGTCCCCCGGGGAGCTGTTTTTT. It translates to CAATEEGSPGELFF.

This chain links TRBV9 with TRBJ2-7, with 14 positions matching TRBD2. Germline lookup yields CDR1 SGDLS and CDR2 YYNGEE. V lost 4 bases to trimming and J lost 2 bases; unmatched junction nucleotides: 5. CDR3 length equals 16 residues. The CDR3 sequence is CASSSGLAGAPYEQYF. CDR3 DNA: TGTGCCAGCAGCTCGGGACTAGCGGGAGCCCCCTACGAGCAGTACTTC.

The chain uses TRBV18 and TRBJ2-1, with 9 positions matching TRBD1. The CDR3 loop spans 14 amino acids. CDR1 and CDR2 from the germline V gene are KGHSH and LQKENI. The V segment lost 3 bases and the J segment 10 bases; nucleotides outside the gene matches: 7. CDR3 nucleotide sequence: TGTGCCAGCTCACCCCCGGGACAGGGTGGAGAGCAGTTCTTC. Protein sequence: CASSPPGQGGEQFF. Supplemented by reference TRBV18 and TRBJ2-1, the full variable domain reads NAGVMQNPRHLVRRRGQEARLRCSPMKGHSHVYWYRQLPEEGLKFMVYLQKENIIDESGMPKERFSAEFPKEGPSILRIQQVVRGDSAAYFCASSPPGQGGEQFFGPGTRLTVL.

This chain uses TRBV4-2 with TRBJ2-3; 8 positions agree with TRBD2. The CDR3 spans 13 residues. Germline V lookup: CDR1 LGHNA, CDR2 YNFKEQ. Unmatched junction bases numbered 8, after V lost 1 base and J lost 14 bases. The CDR3 nucleotides are TGTGCCAGCAGCCAAGGAGTAGCGGGGCATCCGTATTTT. Amino acids: CASSQGVAGHPYF.